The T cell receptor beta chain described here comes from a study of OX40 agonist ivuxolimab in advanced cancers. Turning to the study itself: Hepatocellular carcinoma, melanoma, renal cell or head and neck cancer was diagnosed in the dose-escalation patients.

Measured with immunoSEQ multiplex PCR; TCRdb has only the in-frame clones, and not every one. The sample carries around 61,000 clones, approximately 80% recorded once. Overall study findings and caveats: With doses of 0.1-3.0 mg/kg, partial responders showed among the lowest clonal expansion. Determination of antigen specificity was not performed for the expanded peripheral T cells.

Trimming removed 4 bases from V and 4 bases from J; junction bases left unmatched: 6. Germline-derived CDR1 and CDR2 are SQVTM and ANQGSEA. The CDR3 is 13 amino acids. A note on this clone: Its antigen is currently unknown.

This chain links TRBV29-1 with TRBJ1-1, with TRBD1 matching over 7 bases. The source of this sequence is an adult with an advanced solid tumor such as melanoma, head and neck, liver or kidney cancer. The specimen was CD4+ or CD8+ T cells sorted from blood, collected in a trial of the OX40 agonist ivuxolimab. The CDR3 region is CSVVRQGGTEAFF. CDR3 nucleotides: TGCAGCGTTGTCAGACAGGGTGGCACTGAAGCTTTCTTT. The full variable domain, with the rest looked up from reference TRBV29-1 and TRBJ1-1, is SAVISQKPSRDICQRGTSLTIQCQVDSQVTMMFWYRQQPGQSLTLIATANQGSEATYESGFVIDKFPISRPNLTFSTLTVSNMSPEDSSIYLCSVVRQGGTEAFFGQGTRLTVV.